This T cell receptor (beta chain) was sequenced in a study of T cell clonotyping in hematopoietic cell transplantation. Using immunoSEQ multiplex PCR, the repertoire was profiled, and TCRdb retains in-frame clones only, with some absent. Of around 6,200 clones in the sample, approximately 87% were seen once. Points on this clone: Its specificity is not known.

The CDR3 sequence is 16 residues long. The germline gives CDR1 SNHLY, CDR2 FYNNEI. With V trimmed by 6 bases and J by 0 bases, 8 bases remained unmatched. Findings of the study overall: Without cell sorting, CD4 versus CD8 contributions remain unresolved. Pathologically expanded recipient clonotypes increased progressively from day 30 to day 180 as diversity fell. Few recipient clonotypes overlapped donors; over 97% were de novo at given depth.

The V and J genes are TRBV2 and TRBJ2-7; 10 nucleotides align to TRBD2. The sample in question was peripheral blood mononuclear cells, obtained 100 days after allogeneic stem cell transplant. The sequence came from a female patient in her forties or fifties who had an allogeneic stem cell transplant from a related donor, so the T cells may come from the graft donor. Some clones in this sample may be carry-over from other donors' samples. CDR3 loop: CASRKRASGSSYEQYF. CDR3 coding DNA: TGTGCCAGCAGGAAGCGGGCTAGCGGGAGCTCCTACGAGCAGTACTTC.